What follows are 31 T cell receptor beta chains derived from one specimen sequenced in a study of chemoradiotherapy in HPV16-positive cancers. Sequencing was performed with immunoSEQ multiplex PCR; in TCRdb, only in-frame clones are kept and a portion is missing. The table has 15,000 or so clones, approximately 80% seen once; the top ten hold more than 1.1%. This specimen was collected from a patient who underwent chemoradiotherapy. The source of these receptors is a human donor with HPV-associated anogenital cancer.

J is TRBJ2-3 and V is TRBV7-3; TRBD2 agrees at 11 bases. Per germline, CDR1 SGHTA and CDR2 FQGTGA. V lost 2 bases and J lost 5; bases outside the gene matches: 9. The CDR3 has 17 amino acids. This CDR3 is CASSLWGSGGAEDTQYF. CDR3 DNA sequence: TGTGCCAGCAGCTTATGGGGTAGCGGGGGGGCCGAAGATACGCAGTATTTT.

The genes are TRBV6-5 and TRBJ1-1; D remains unclear. The length of the CDR3 is 15 residues. In germline, CDR1 is MNHEY, CDR2 SVGAGI. The ends were cut back, 0 bases at V and 0 bases at J, with 8 bases in the middle. In DNA, the CDR3 is TGTGCCAGCAGTTACTCTTGGGGAATGAACACTGAAGCTTTCTTT. Its protein product is CASSYSWGMNTEAFF.

The chain combines TRBV7-3 with TRBJ2-2; D is uncertain. Between the trimmed V and J ends, which lost 2 bases and 0 bases, there was a span of 10 bases. The CDR3 spans 16 residues. CDR1 is SGHTA, CDR2 FQGTGA, per germline. CDR3 residues: CASSLLGSPNTGELFF. In DNA form, the CDR3 reads TGTGCCAGCAGCTTATTAGGCAGCCCGAACACCGGGGAGCTGTTTTTT.

The genes are TRBV5-6 and TRBJ2-7; D possibly matches TRBD1 or TRBD2 (5 bases each). Trimming took 0 bases from V and 6 from J, leaving 7 bases between them. The CDR3 sequence is 12 residues long. In germline, CDR1 is SGHDT, CDR2 YYEEEE. The DNA of the CDR3 is TGTGCCAGCAGCTTGGCAGGGAGCGAGCAGTACTTC. Translated, it gives CASSLAGSEQYF.

This clone was observed a few times. The chain uses TRBV5-1 and TRBJ1-1; unclear D gene. This CDR3 contains 13 residues. V gave up 4 bases and J gave up 5 bases, with 12 bases separating them. Looked up from germline, CDR1 is SGHRS and CDR2 is YFSETQ. As DNA, the CDR3 is TGCGCCAGCAGCCCGGAGGTTGCGACTGAAGCTTTCTTT. Amino acid sequence: CASSPEVATEAFF.

The chain employs TRBV12-5 and TRBJ2-3; either TRBD1 or TRBD2 may supply D (6 bases each). Trimming took off 1 base at V and 2 bases at J, with 16 bases between the two ends. Germline V CDR1 and CDR2: LGHNT, FRNRAP. CDR3 size: 17 residues. Here the CDR3 reads CASGLARGGSFTDTQYF. CDR3 nucleotides: TGTGCTAGTGGTTTGGCAAGAGGGGGGAGTTTCACAGATACGCAGTATTTT.

The chain carries TRBV6-1 and TRBJ2-7; a weak D match, TRBD2 (7 bases). The CDR3 runs to 15 residues. The germline V gene has CDR1 MNHNS and CDR2 SASEGT. The V gene lost 4 bases and the J gene lost 4 bases, with 17 bases spanning the gap. The CDR3 protein is CASSVRGGASYEQYF. The CDR3 nucleotides are TGTGCCAGCAGTGTTAGAGGGGGGGCCTCTTACGAGCAGTACTTC.

The CDR3 coding sequence is TGTGCCAGTAGTTTTCGCCCAGGGGGGAACTCGGCGGGGGCCAACGTCCTGACTTTC. This translates into CASSFRPGGNSAGANVLTF. The chain joins TRBV19 to TRBJ2-6, with TRBD1 as a possible D gene (7 bases). The V gene lost 5 bases and the J gene lost 4 bases, with 24 bases spanning the gap. There are 19 residues in the CDR3. Germline CDR1 reads LNHDA; CDR2 reads SQIVND (reference sequence).

This clone appeared once. V is TRBV7-3 and J is TRBJ2-3, with 7 bases that match TRBD1. J gave up 2 bases and V 3 bases, and 5 bases lay outside the gene matches. Germline CDR1 reads SGHTA; CDR2 reads FQGTGA. The CDR3 is made up of 15 amino acids. DNA for the CDR3: TGTGCCAGCAGCTTTACAGGGGCGGCCACAGATACGCAGTATTTT. This sequence encodes CASSFTGAATDTQYF.

The chain recombines TRBV9 with TRBJ2-3; D possibly corresponds to TRBD1 (5 bases). V lost 4 bases to trimming and J lost 12 bases, with 15 bases between them. The length of the CDR3 is 12 residues. The germline V gene encodes CDR1 SGDLS and CDR2 YYNGEE. The CDR3 nucleotides are TGTGCCAGCAGCCCACAACAGGCACCCCAGTATTTT. Protein: CASSPQQAPQYF. Drawing the rest from reference TRBV9 and TRBJ2-3, the complete variable domain is DSGVTQTPKHLITATGQRVTLRCSPRSGDLSVYWYQQSLDQGLQFLIQYYNGEERAKGNILERFSAQQFPDLHSELNLSSLELGDSALYFCASSPQQAPQYFGPGTRLTVL.

The CDR3 bases are TGTGCCAGCAGCCCCTCGGAGGGCGGCTACACCTTC. Translation gives CASSPSEGGYTF. V and J are TRBV7-2 and TRBJ1-2; D call uncertain. The germline CDR1 and CDR2 sequences are SGHTA and FQGNSA. This CDR3 is built from 12 residues. Trimming removed 5 bases from V and 8 bases from J, with 12 bases in between.

The chain employs TRBV7-2 and TRBJ1-2, with D possibly TRBD1 on 5 matching bases. Germline values: CDR1 SGHTA, CDR2 FQGNSA. This CDR3 is built from 16 residues. V was cut by 2 bases and J by 4 bases, with 17 bases left in between. CDR3 DNA: TGTGCCAGCAGCTTAATAGGGCCAGGGTCGACCTATGGCTACACCTTC. Protein sequence: CASSLIGPGSTYGYTF.

V is TRBV5-6 and J is TRBJ1-1; D is unresolved. This CDR3 comprises 12 residues. Between the trimmed V and J ends, which lost 2 bases and 2 bases, there was a span of 4 bases. Germline CDR1 SGHDT, CDR2 YYEEEE. The CDR3 loop is CASSFINTEAFF. DNA of the CDR3: TGTGCCAGCAGCTTCATTAACACTGAAGCTTTCTTT.

This clone has only one observation. The chain combines TRBV7-2 with TRBJ1-1; perhaps TRBD1 as D (6 bases). Germline assignment: CDR1 SGHTA and CDR2 FQGNSA. Trimming pared 7 bases from V and 4 bases from J, leaving 16 bases between. The CDR3 is made up of 14 amino acids. In DNA form, the CDR3 reads TGTGCCAGCAACCTGGGGGGGGCGCCCACTGAAGCTTTCTTT. Protein sequence: CASNLGGAPTEAFF.

The V call is TRBV14, the J call TRBJ2-7; 9 bases line up with TRBD2. Germline CDR1 is SGHDN and CDR2 is FVKESK. Trimming at V came to 1 base and at J to 5 bases, leaving 6 bases not matched to a gene. The CDR3 contains 15 residues. CDR3 residues: CASSQVAGGPHEQYF. The CDR3 nucleotides are TGTGCCAGCAGCCAAGTTGCGGGGGGGCCCCACGAGCAGTACTTC.

This clone was found a few times. The chain joins TRBV9 to TRBJ2-2, with TRBD1 identical over 10 bases. V trimming: 3 bases; J trimming: 5 bases; junction bases outside the gene matches: 4. CDR3 length: 15 residues. Per the germline V gene, CDR1 is SGDLS and CDR2 is YYNGEE. For the CDR3, the DNA is TGTGCCAGCAGCGAGACAGGGGGCAATACCGGGGAGCTGTTTTTT. It yields the protein CASSETGGNTGELFF. Supplemented by reference TRBV9 and TRBJ2-2, the full variable domain reads DSGVTQTPKHLITATGQRVTLRCSPRSGDLSVYWYQQSLDQGLQFLIQYYNGEERAKGNILERFSAQQFPDLHSELNLSSLELGDSALYFCASSETGGNTGELFFGEGSRLTVL.

This chain connects TRBV29-1 to TRBJ2-7; 10 bases line up with TRBD1. The CDR3 is made up of 12 amino acids. Germline V gene data show CDR1 as SQVTM and CDR2 as ANQGSEA. V gave up 7 bases and J gave up 5 bases; unmatched junction bases: 5. CDR3 nucleotide sequence: TGCAGCGCCCGACAGGGGGCCAACGAGCAGTACTTC. Translating gives CSARQGANEQYF.

This sequence joins TRBV20-1 and TRBJ2-7, with TRBD2 as a possible D gene (6 bases). The germline gives CDR1 DFQATT, CDR2 SNEGSKA (reference sequence). CDR3 length equals 11 residues. With 6 bases removed from V and 9 bases from J, the gap between germline ends came to 15 bases. This chain's CDR3 is CSADTRGGQYF. The CDR3, as DNA: TGCAGTGCCGATACCCGGGGAGGGCAGTACTTC.

The CDR3 loop reads CASSQDSRGRYGYTF. The DNA for the CDR3 is TGCGCCAGCAGCCAAGATAGCAGGGGGAGGTATGGCTACACCTTC. The chain uses TRBV4-3 and TRBJ1-2, with TRBD1 identical over 7 bases. The CDR3 has 15 residues. Germline CDR1 LGHNA, CDR2 YSLEER. V lost 0 bases, J lost 5 bases, and 6 bases stayed unmatched.

This clone was seen only a few times. The V and J genes are TRBV9 and TRBJ1-3; D gene ambiguous. Germline lookup yields CDR1 SGDLS and CDR2 YYNGEE. Trimming took 1 base from V and 0 from J, leaving 8 bases between them. The CDR3 consists of 15 residues. This chain's CDR3 is CASSVQPNSGNTIYF. In DNA, the CDR3 is TGTGCCAGCAGCGTACAGCCGAACTCTGGAAACACCATATATTTT.

This rearrangement joins TRBV28 to TRBJ1-1; D ambiguous. The V end lost 1 base, the J end lost 5 bases, and 11 bases lay between the germline ends. CDR3 length equals 14 residues. Germline loops: CDR1 MDHEN, CDR2 SYDVKM. This chain's CDR3 is CASSLSAFKTEAFF. The CDR3 DNA reads TGTGCCAGCAGTTTATCGGCGTTTAAGACTGAAGCTTTCTTT.

V is TRBV18 and J is TRBJ2-5; D remains ambiguous. This CDR3 has 13 amino acids. Germline V gene sequence: CDR1 KGHSH, CDR2 LQKENI. Trimming removed 4 bases at V and 2 bases at J, with 8 bases between. CDR3 DNA sequence: TGTGCCAGCTCACTTGACATACAAGAGACCCAGTACTTC. Protein product: CASSLDIQETQYF.

In this sample, this clone turned up once. This chain's CDR3 is CASGTAAYNSPLHF. CDR3 DNA: TGTGCCAGCGGGACAGCGGCCTATAATTCACCCCTCCACTTT. The chain employs TRBV6-1 and TRBJ1-6; 7 nucleotides agree with TRBD1. The CDR3 consists of 14 residues. The J segment lost 2 bases and the V segment lost 8 bases, leaving 3 bases of the junction unmatched. Germline CDR1 and CDR2: MNHNS and SASEGT.

The chain recombines TRBV11-3 with TRBJ2-7, with no clear D. This CDR3 region has 13 residues. Trimming took 5 bases from V and 0 from J, leaving 8 bases between them. Germline V lookup: CDR1 SGHNT, CDR2 YENEEA. The CDR3 loop is CASSARVSYEQYF. Written as DNA, the CDR3 is TGTGCCAGCAGCGCACGCGTCTCCTACGAGCAGTACTTC.

The chain recombines TRBV4-2 with TRBJ2-5; D uncertain. Trimming removed 1 base from V and 4 bases from J, with 10 bases in between. CDR3 length equals 14 residues. CDR1 LGHNA and CDR2 YNFKEQ come from the germline V gene. CDR3 in amino acids: CASSQGIGGETQYF. In DNA form, the CDR3 reads TGTGCCAGCAGCCAAGGCATCGGCGGAGAGACCCAGTACTTC.

The rearrangement uses TRBV5-1 and TRBJ1-4, with 7 bases matching TRBD1. Germline CDR1 and CDR2: SGHRS and YFSETQ. After removal of 2 bases from V and 8 bases from J, the junction contained 9 bases not matched to a gene. The CDR3 spans 15 residues. CDR3 nucleotide sequence: TGCGCCAGCAGCTTTCTGAGGGGGCGAGGGGAAAAACTGTTTTTT. Translated: CASSFLRGRGEKLFF.

The CDR3 DNA reads as TGTGCCAGCAGCTTAGAGGGGGCGGGCAATCAGCCCCAGCATTTT. This sequence encodes CASSLEGAGNQPQHF. V usage is TRBV7-9 and J usage is TRBJ1-5; 7 nucleotides line up with TRBD1. V lost 1 base and J lost 2; bases outside the gene matches: 2. Germline V gene data show CDR1 as SEHNR and CDR2 as FQNEAQ (reference sequence). The length of the CDR3 is 15 residues.

The chain combines TRBV19 with TRBJ2-2; D is unresolved. Trimming removed 3 bases at V and 8 bases at J, with 13 bases between. CDR3 size: 14 residues. Germline values: CDR1 LNHDA, CDR2 SQIVND (reference sequence). The CDR3 DNA follows: TGTGCCAGTAGTATTTTTGTCTGGCCAGGGGAGCTGTTTTTT. Translation gives CASSIFVWPGELFF.

CDR3 amino acids: CAWSPQGSEAFF. In DNA, the CDR3 is TGTGCCTGGAGTCCACAGGGATCTGAAGCTTTCTTT. The rearrangement links TRBV30 to TRBJ1-1; TRBD1 might be the D (6 bases). Germline V gene data show CDR1 as GTSNPN and CDR2 as SVGIG (reference sequence). The V gene lost 2 bases and the J gene lost 6 bases, with 10 bases spanning the gap. This CDR3 region has 12 residues.

The chain couples TRBV18 to TRBJ2-5; TRBD2 matches 7 bases. Per germline, CDR1 KGHSH and CDR2 LQKENI. V lost 3 bases, J lost 5 bases, and 3 bases stayed unmatched. This CDR3 comprises 13 residues. CDR3 coding DNA: TGTGCCAGCTCACCCGGAGCGGGGGAGACCCAGTACTTC. Amino acid sequence: CASSPGAGETQYF.

This rearrangement joins TRBV29-1 to TRBJ2-1; TRBD1 is a possible D gene (6 bases). V gave up 4 bases and J gave up 6 bases, with 10 bases separating them. The germline gives CDR1 SQVTM, CDR2 ANQGSEA. The CDR3 totals 12 residues. This chain's CDR3 is CSVGGLVNEQFF. The CDR3 DNA reads TGCAGCGTTGGGGGGCTGGTCAATGAGCAGTTCTTC.